These T cell receptor beta chains were read from a single sample in a study of OX40 agonist ivuxolimab in advanced cancers. The repertoire was sequenced with immunoSEQ multiplex PCR; TCRdb's copy has only in-frame clones and lacks some. The sample has 80,000 to 90,000 clones; under 90% are singletons. The sequencing here drew on CD4+ or CD8+ T cells sorted from blood, taken in a trial of the OX40 agonist ivuxolimab. The receptors were gathered from an adult with an advanced solid tumor such as melanoma, head and neck, liver or kidney cancer. Both conserved end residues are part of each CDR3. Each record gives: D gene, J gene, V gene, clone size, CDR3 protein, CDR3 DNA. D genes are given only for firm matches. Only some rows state a clone size, as once, few, many or a class for expanded clones.

D: NA; J: TRBJ2-7; V: TRBV2; size: NA; CDR3: CASSGGYEQYF; DNA: TGTGCCAGCAGTGGCGGCTACGAGCAGTACTTC
D: NA; J: TRBJ1-2; V: TRBV7-2; size: NA; CDR3: CASSLGQMNYGYTF; DNA: TGTGCCAGCAGCTTAGGCCAGATGAACTATGGCTACACCTTC
D: TRBD1; J: TRBJ2-7; V: TRBV5-1; size: NA; CDR3: CASIDQTGGEQYF; DNA: TGCGCCAGCATCGACCAAACAGGGGGCGAGCAGTACTTC
D: NA; J: TRBJ1-1; V: TRBV9; size: NA; CDR3: CASSVEGRTEAFF; DNA: TGTGCCAGCAGCGTAGAAGGGAGGACTGAAGCTTTCTTT
D: NA; J: TRBJ2-3; V: TRBV7-8; size: NA; CDR3: CASSPQPGTQYF; DNA: TGTGCCAGCAGCCCTCAACCAGGGACGCAGTATTTT
D: NA; J: TRBJ2-7; V: TRBV11-3; size: NA; CDR3: CASSLGGSSYEQYF; DNA: TGTGCCAGCAGCTTAGGAGGGAGCTCCTACGAGCAGTACTTC
D: NA; J: TRBJ2-7; V: TRBV7-2; size: NA; CDR3: CASSLDGAAYEQYF; DNA: TGTGCCAGCAGCTTAGATGGGGCCGCCTACGAGCAGTACTTC
D: TRBD1; J: TRBJ2-7; V: TRBV19; size: NA; CDR3: CASSPFGQGISYEQYF; DNA: TGTGCCAGTAGTCCCTTCGGACAGGGGATCTCCTACGAGCAGTACTTC
D: NA; J: TRBJ1-2; V: TRBV9; size: NA; CDR3: CASSVDVRNYGYTF; DNA: TGTGCCAGCAGCGTAGATGTACGTAACTATGGCTACACCTTC
D: NA; J: TRBJ2-7; V: TRBV28; size: once; CDR3: CASSSPEVSSYEQYF; DNA: TGTGCCAGCAGTTCCCCCGAGGTAAGCTCCTACGAGCAGTACTTC
D: NA; J: TRBJ2-1; V: TRBV30; size: NA; CDR3: CAWIRGREQFF; DNA: TGTGCCTGGATTCGGGGGCGCGAGCAGTTCTTC
D: NA; J: TRBJ2-7; V: TRBV2; size: NA; CDR3: CASSEGHGGGYEQYF; DNA: TGTGCCAGCAGTGAAGGACACGGAGGGGGCTACGAGCAGTACTTC
D: NA; J: TRBJ1-5; V: TRBV19; size: NA; CDR3: CASRETNSNQPQHF; DNA: TGTGCCAGCCGGGAAACCAATAGCAATCAGCCCCAGCATTTT
D: TRBD1; J: TRBJ2-3; V: TRBV12-5; size: NA; CDR3: CASGLSADRAKRSTDTQYF; DNA: TGTGCTAGTGGTTTGTCCGCGGACAGGGCGAAACGGAGCACAGATACGCAGTATTTT
D: TRBD1; J: TRBJ2-3; V: TRBV28; size: few; CDR3: CAARDRGTDTQYF; DNA: TGTGCCGCACGGGACAGGGGCACAGATACGCAGTATTTT
D: NA; J: TRBJ2-5; V: TRBV30; size: NA; CDR3: CAWSVGETQYF; DNA: TGTGCCTGGAGTGTTGGCGAGACCCAGTACTTC
D: NA; J: TRBJ2-3; V: TRBV10-1; size: NA; CDR3: CASSESSSSTDTQYF; DNA: TGCGCCAGCAGTGAATCCAGCAGCAGCACAGATACGCAGTATTTT
D: NA; J: TRBJ1-1; V: TRBV19; size: NA; CDR3: CASSMRAGVENTEAFF; DNA: TGTGCCAGTAGTATGAGGGCAGGGGTGGAGAACACTGAAGCTTTCTTT